This entry describes one T cell receptor beta chain. Its antigen is not known. Sequenced material consisted of expressed TCRB transcripts (all of the isolated RNA was reverse transcribed). The protocol was immunoSEQ multiplex PCR, while the TCRdb copy is restricted to in-frame clones and leaves out a portion. The sample includes around 180,000 clones, over 6% of them seen just once. This specimen belongs to a study of beta chain features in type 1 diabetes. V lost 4 bases and J 16 bases, leaving 8 bases between the germline ends. CDR1 SGHNT and CDR2 YYREEE come from the germline V gene (reference sequence). This CDR3 contains 9 residues. Whole-study findings and limits: At VDJ recombination sites, type 1 diabetes patients had fewer insertions and more deleted nucleotides. Shortening that was moderate but significant affected the TCRB CDR3s of Type 1 diabetes patients in all four CD4+ subsets.

Using CD45RO/CCR7/CD25/CD127/CD95/CD27, CD4+ naive, central memory, regulatory and stem cell-like memory cells were sorted. Source material: central memory CD4+ T cells from blood. The chain is built from TRBV5-4 and TRBJ1-4, with D unresolved. The source is a man aged 18-30 years with type 1 diabetes. CDR3 in DNA: TGTGCCAGCAGCGGAGGTCCGTTTTTT. The encoded protein is CASSGGPFF.